This entry is about one TCR beta chain. The antigen remains unidentified. Assay used: immunoSEQ multiplex PCR; TCRdb lists only in-frame clones, some missing. Here the sample spans 75,000 to 100,000 clones, approximately 86% being singletons. The record originates from a study of T cell responses to AZD1222 COVID-19 vaccine. Findings and caveats of the study: Spike was spanned by vaccine-associated CD4 TCRs, which were dominant at 160-218 and 743-854.

This TCR came from an adult in good health. This specimen was peripheral blood, taken on day 0 of AZD1222 vaccination.

The CDR3 coding sequence is TGTGCCAGCAGCCAAGACGCCTATGGCTACACCTTC. This gives the protein CASSQDAYGYTF. The chain employs TRBV14 and TRBJ1-2; no firm D call. The CDR3 sequence is 12 residues long. Trimming pared 0 bases from V and 4 bases from J, leaving 3 bases between. Germline values: CDR1 SGHDN, CDR2 FVKESK. Drawing the rest from reference TRBV14 and TRBJ1-2, the complete variable domain is EAGVTQFPSHSVIEKGQTVTLRCDPISGHDNLYWYRRVMGKEIKFLLHFVKESKQDESGMPNNRFLAERTGGTYSTLKVQPAELEDSGVYFCASSQDAYGYTFGSGTRLTVV.